The 16 T cell receptor beta chains below all came from one sample that was sequenced in a study of control samples from healthy donors and cancer patients. Data came from immunoSEQ multiplex PCR; TCRdb stores just in-frame clones and leaves some out. The table records over 150,000 clones, around 94% of them present only once. Sequenced sample: blood. These receptors were obtained from a woman aged 18-29 years in good health.

A few counts support this clone. This chain links TRBV7-9 with TRBJ1-2; D might be TRBD1 (5 bases). Between the trimmed V and J ends, which lost 1 base and 4 bases, there was a span of 10 bases. The germline V gene has CDR1 SEHNR and CDR2 FQNEAQ (reference sequence). The CDR3 has 14 amino acids. The CDR3 loop reads CASSLGGYRYGYTF. Written as DNA, the CDR3 is TGTGCCAGCAGCTTAGGGGGGTATCGCTATGGCTACACCTTC. Combining the CDR3 with reference TRBV7-9 and TRBJ1-2 gives the whole variable domain DTGVSQNPRHKITKRGQNVTFRCDPISEHNRLYWYRQTLGQGPEFLTYFQNEAQLEKSRLLSDRFSAERPKGSFSTLEIQRTEQGDSAMYLCASSLGGYRYGYTFGSGTRLTVV.

This chain links TRBV21-1 with TRBJ2-3; the table's D call TRBD2 went unverified against the DNA. TRBV21-1 corresponds to a pseudogene. This CDR3 contains 13 residues. Here the CDR3 DNA reads TGTGCCAGCAGCAAAAATATTCCGAAGAGGCAGTATTTT. It is translated as CASSKNIPKRQYF.

This chain links TRBV7-2 with TRBJ1-6, with 7 nucleotides matching TRBD1. The germline V gene has CDR1 SGHTA and CDR2 FQGNSA. The CDR3 has 18 residues. Trimming cost V 1 base and J 4 bases; bases outside gene matches: 10. The CDR3 loop reads CASSLEGRGRPYNSPLHF. The CDR3 DNA sequence: TGTGCCAGCAGCTTAGAGGGGAGGGGGCGGCCTTATAATTCACCCCTCCACTTT.

This sequence joins TRBV7-2 and TRBJ2-7, with D unclear. Germline CDR1 and CDR2: SGHTA and FQGNSA. The ends were cut back, 3 bases at V and 3 bases at J, with 12 bases in the middle. CDR3 length: 14 amino acids. CDR3 sequence reads: CASSFSIMDYEQYF. CDR3 nucleotide sequence: TGTGCCAGCAGCTTCTCTATCATGGACTACGAGCAGTACTTC.

The chain has TRBV15 and TRBJ1-2, with 10 bases aligning to TRBD1. In germline, CDR1 is LNHNV, CDR2 YYDKDF (reference sequence). This CDR3 region has 17 residues. V trimming: 0 bases; J trimming: 0 bases; junction bases outside the gene matches: 4. This chain's CDR3 is CATSRDAGTGANYGYTF. As DNA, the CDR3 is TGTGCCACCAGCAGAGATGCCGGGACAGGGGCTAACTATGGCTACACCTTC.

The chain links TRBV27 to TRBJ1-2; 9 bases line up with TRBD1. After removal of 6 bases from V and 5 bases from J, the junction contained 13 bases not matched to a gene. The germline gives CDR1 MNHEY, CDR2 SMNVEV (reference sequence). The CDR3 runs to 16 residues. The CDR3 DNA sequence: TGTGCCAGCAGCCCCCCGGGACAGGGTAGTCTTTATGGCTACACCTTC. This sequence encodes CASSPPGQGSLYGYTF.

The J gene is TRBJ1-4, the V gene TRBV20-1; D remains ambiguous. This CDR3 has 16 amino acids. Trimming removed 3 bases at V and 2 bases at J, with 16 bases between. Per germline, CDR1 DFQATT and CDR2 SNEGSKA (reference sequence). CDR3 sequence: CSASSLGGRTNEKLFF. DNA for the CDR3: TGCAGTGCTAGTAGTCTTGGAGGGCGGACTAATGAAAAACTGTTTTTT.

With respect to this clone: Other DNA sequences from this sample encode an identical CDR3 as well. CDR3: CASSLGMNTEAFF. The CDR3 nucleotides read TGTGCCAGCAGCTTGGGTATGAACACTGAAGCTTTCTTT. The chain couples TRBV7-2 to TRBJ1-1; D gene ambiguous. V dropped 3 bases and J dropped 0 bases, with 5 bases sitting between them. From germline, CDR1 is SGHTA and CDR2 FQGNSA. The CDR3 is 13 amino acids.

This chain links TRBV19 with TRBJ2-5; D perhaps matches TRBD1 (6 bases). Germline assignment: CDR1 LNHDA and CDR2 SQIVND (reference sequence). Trimming shortened V by 8 bases and J by 5 bases, and 18 bases separated the two germline ends. This CDR3 contains 14 residues. The CDR3 is CASSPFFTGETQYF. The CDR3 DNA is TGTGCCAGTTCGCCCTTTTTTACAGGGGAGACCCAGTACTTC.

V usage is TRBV10-3 and J usage is TRBJ1-6; the D is unclear. Germline assignment: CDR1 ENHRY and CDR2 SYGVKD. V was cut by 3 bases and J by 8 bases, with 5 bases left in between. The CDR3 is 12 residues long. The CDR3 DNA sequence: TGTGCCATCAGTGAAGGCGATTCACCCCTCCACTTT. Translated, it gives CAISEGDSPLHF.

This clone has just one count. The chain is built from TRBV5-1 and TRBJ2-7; D is uncertain. Germline V gene sequence: CDR1 SGHRS, CDR2 YFSETQ. V lost 4 bases and J 0 bases, leaving 5 bases between the germline ends. CDR3 size: 12 residues. CDR3 nucleotide sequence: TGCGCCAGCAGCCACGCCTCCTACGAGCAGTACTTC. Its protein product is CASSHASYEQYF.

The V and J genes are TRBV6-5 and TRBJ1-1; D call uncertain. The V end lost 5 bases, the J end lost 5 bases, and 15 bases lay between the germline ends. The CDR3 runs 14 residues. CDR1 and CDR2 (germline): MNHEY, SVGAGI. CDR3 bases: TGTGCCAGCAGTATCGTTACTCCCACTACTGAAGCTTTCTTT. Translation gives CASSIVTPTTEAFF.

This chain joins TRBV7-2 and TRBJ1-2; D unclear. Germline CDR1 and CDR2: SGHTA and FQGNSA. The CDR3 consists of 12 residues. The V end lost 4 bases, the J end lost 8 bases, and 11 bases lay between the germline ends. The CDR3 reads CASSSTWGGYTF. CDR3 sequence (DNA): TGTGCCAGCAGCTCTACCTGGGGAGGCTACACCTTC.

The chain uses TRBV4-2 and TRBJ2-7, with D unclear. Trimming took 0 bases from V and 3 from J, leaving 15 bases between them. Germline loops: CDR1 LGHNA, CDR2 YNFKEQ. CDR3 length: 16 residues. The CDR3 DNA reads as TGTGCCAGCAGCCAAGAAAACCCCACTTTGGGCTACGAGCAGTACTTC. This translates into CASSQENPTLGYEQYF.

The rearrangement links TRBV5-1 to TRBJ1-2, with D perhaps TRBD1 (6 bases). CDR3 length: 15 residues. Trimming stripped 3 bases from V and 6 bases from J, with 18 bases between. The germline V gene encodes CDR1 SGHRS and CDR2 YFSETQ. The DNA of the CDR3 is TGCGCCAGCAGCTCCGGACCTACAGGGATGGATGGCTACACCTTC. Its protein product is CASSSGPTGMDGYTF.

CDR3 DNA sequence: TGTGCCAGCAGCTTAGCGCGCAGGGGGCAAACCTATGGCTACACCTTC. Encoded protein: CASSLARRGQTYGYTF. The chain is built from TRBV7-2 and TRBJ1-2; 8 bases line up with TRBD1. This CDR3 has 16 residues. V lost 0 bases to trimming and J lost 4 bases; unmatched junction nucleotides: 7. From germline, CDR1 is SGHTA and CDR2 FQGNSA.